This T cell receptor beta chain was identified during a study of early T cells in non-severe SARS-CoV-2 infection. Study-level background: The input, bulk RNA from unsorted whole blood, was sequenced, and chains were unpaired.

This clonotype was detected a few times. Its antigen is not identified. Individual cDNA molecules received unique molecular identifiers during library preparation. Via MiXCR, TCRdb re-called the 5' RACE reads, giving one row per CDR3 protein. The data contain some 66,000 distinct CDR3 sequences, around 8.7% of them singletons. General observations from the study: The study's VDJdb matching favored anti-spike CD8 responses and missed private and CD4 specificities.

The sequencing sample was made of whole blood. The clonotype originates from an adult who was a healthcare worker with PCR-confirmed SARS-CoV-2 infection or an uninfected control (not recorded which).

CDR3 sequence: CASSPFYPPSSGPYEQYF. CDR3 DNA: TGCGCCAGCAGCCCCTTCTACCCCCCGTCTAGCGGACCCTACGAGCAGTACTTC. This chain uses TRBV5-1 with TRBJ2-7; 7 positions agree with TRBD2. The trim removed 4 bases at V and 2 bases at J, leaving 18 bases unmatched. In germline, CDR1 is SGHRS, CDR2 YFSETQ. CDR3 length equals 18 residues. Combining the CDR3 with reference TRBV5-1 and TRBJ2-7 gives the whole variable domain KAGVTQTPRYLIKTRGQQVTLSCSPISGHRSVSWYQQTPGQGLQFLFEYFSETQRNKGNFPGRFSGRQFSNSRSEMNVSTLELGDSALYLCASSPFYPPSSGPYEQYFGPGTRLTVT.